This T cell receptor beta chain was captured in a study of response to subunit inactivated influenza vaccine. The CDR3 sequence is 15 residues long. With V trimmed by 4 bases and J by 4 bases, 10 bases remained unmatched. Germline V gives CDR1 KGHSH, CDR2 LQKENI. General study findings and limits: Authors suggested each seasonal flu vaccination may recruit only limited numbers of new T cells.

MiXCR, applied by TCRdb to the RT-PCR reads, yields one record per CDR3 protein. The data hold 630,000 or so distinct CDR3 sequences, with 15% to 18% observed a single time. Note on this clonotype: Its antigen is currently unknown.

The TCR originated in a man between 50 and 59 years old who received an inactivated influenza vaccine. This material consisted of PBMCs from blood, taken 12 days after vaccination. V usage is TRBV18 and J usage is TRBJ2-7; the match to TRBD2 covers 7 bases. CDR3 coding DNA: TGTGCCAGCTCACGGGGGAGGGAGGTGAGATACGAGCAGTACTTC. Amino acid sequence: CASSRGREVRYEQYF.